This TCR beta chain came from a study of OX40 agonist ivuxolimab in advanced cancers. TCRdb's copy holds only in-frame clones and misses some; the assay was immunoSEQ multiplex PCR. The table has 81,000 or so clones, about 90% seen once. Per germline, CDR1 LNHDA and CDR2 SQIVND (reference sequence). This CDR3 region has 14 residues. V shed 7 bases, J shed 4 bases, and the junction held 6 bases outside the gene matches. The chain has TRBV19 and TRBJ1-5; 8 nucleotides align to TRBD1. Sequencing used CD4+ or CD8+ T cells sorted from blood, obtained in a trial of the OX40 agonist ivuxolimab. The clonotype comes from an adult with an advanced solid tumor such as melanoma, head and neck, liver or kidney cancer. The CDR3 loop is CASTLGQGNQPQHF. In nucleotides, the CDR3 is TGTGCCAGTACCCTCGGACAGGGAAATCAGCCCCAGCATTTT. The full variable domain, its missing parts supplied by reference TRBV19 and TRBJ1-5, is DGGITQSPKYLFRKEGQNVTLSCEQNLNHDAMYWYRQDPGQGLRLIYYSQIVNDFQKGDIAEGYSVSREKKESFPLTVTSAQKNPTAFYLCASTLGQGNQPQHFGDGTRLSIL.